The 30 T cell receptor beta chains listed next were all sequenced from one sample in a study of cytomegalovirus exposure and HLA in healthy donors. PCR was performed using 60 Vbeta and 13 Jbeta primers. Here immunoSEQ multiplex PCR was the method, and the copy in TCRdb shows in-frame clones only, minus some. Here the sample spans under 200,000 clones, about 80% being singletons. Specimen: PBMCs. These receptors came from a middle-aged man in good health and CMV-seropositive.

The CDR3 here is CASSLSGTGYYEQYF. The CDR3 DNA sequence: TGTGCCAGCAGCCTATCCGGGACAGGTTATTACGAGCAGTACTTC. The V gene is TRBV2, the J gene TRBJ2-5; 8 bases fit TRBD1. The better agreement between TRBJ2-7 and the DNA end casts doubt on the J call. This CDR3 region has 15 residues. CDR1 and CDR2 from the germline V gene are SNHLY and FYNNEI.

The rearrangement uses TRBV18 and TRBJ2-7; possible D gene TRBD1, 6 bases. Trimming shortened V by 3 bases and J by 2 bases, and 8 bases separated the two germline ends. There are 13 residues in the CDR3. CDR1 and CDR2 from the germline V gene are KGHSH and LQKENI. The CDR3 DNA reads TGTGCCAGCTCACCCTGGACAGCCTACGAGCAGTACTTC. Encoded protein: CASSPWTAYEQYF.

In its sample, this clone was seen once. The genes are TRBV5-1 and TRBJ2-2; TRBD2 agrees at 8 bases. V shed 4 bases and J 2 bases; nucleotides not matched to a gene: 4. The CDR3 is 15 amino acids. Per the germline V gene, CDR1 is SGHRS and CDR2 is YFSETQ. The CDR3 loop reads CASSPGGSNTGELFF. In DNA form, the CDR3 reads TGCGCCAGCAGCCCGGGGGGGAGTAACACCGGGGAGCTGTTTTTT.

This chain links TRBV6-4 with TRBJ2-7, with 7 bases aligning to TRBD1. The CDR3 runs to 14 residues. In germline, CDR1 is MRHNA, CDR2 SNTAGT. V lost 9 bases, J lost 3 bases, and 11 bases stayed unmatched. The CDR3 here is CARTDRDRLYEQYF. The CDR3 DNA is TGTGCCAGAACGGACCGGGACAGACTCTACGAGCAGTACTTC.

Notes on this clone: One junction end does not reproduce the germline sequence, and a read error may be involved. V usage is TRBV4-3 and J usage is TRBJ2-2, with TRBD1 matching 9 bases. The length of the CDR3 is 18 residues. Per germline, CDR1 LGHNA and CDR2 YSLEER. CDR3 in DNA: TGCGCCAGCAGCCAAGATCCAGGAGGGACAGGGATCACCGGGGAGCTGTCTTTT. Translation gives CASSQDPGGTGITGELSF.

Remarks on this clone: The same CDR3 also results from other DNA sequences found in this sample. This chain joins TRBV5-1 and TRBJ2-3, with 13 bases aligning to TRBD2. The V gene end was trimmed by 7 bases and the J gene end by 4 bases; junction bases not matched to a gene: 3. The CDR3 has 14 amino acids. Germline V gene data show CDR1 as SGHRS and CDR2 as YFSETQ. CDR3 coding DNA: TGCGCCAGCCGTACTAGCGGGGGGGCAGATACGCAGTATTTT. This translates into CASRTSGGADTQYF.

The V and J genes are TRBV9 and TRBJ1-1; 9 nucleotides align to TRBD1. Germline CDR1 reads SGDLS; CDR2 reads YYNGEE. With V trimmed by 4 bases and J by 7 bases, 8 bases remained unmatched. The CDR3 is 14 residues long. The DNA of the CDR3 is TGTGCCAGCAGCCCCGGACAGGGGTATAATGAAGCTTTCTTT. Amino acid sequence: CASSPGQGYNEAFF.

The gene calls are TRBV30 and TRBJ2-1, with D hard to call. Germline CDR1 reads GTSNPN; CDR2 reads SVGIG (reference sequence). Trimming removed 1 base from V and 2 bases from J, with 18 bases in between. This CDR3 has 17 residues. DNA of the CDR3: TGTGCCTGGAGTGACCTAGGATCGGCGATCGCCTACAATGAGCAGTTCTTC. Its protein is CAWSDLGSAIAYNEQFF.

The genes are TRBV9 and TRBJ2-1; TRBD1 agrees at 7 bases. V shed 5 bases, J shed 4 bases, and the junction held 6 bases outside the gene matches. Germline loops: CDR1 SGDLS, CDR2 YYNGEE. The CDR3 is 14 residues long. The CDR3 DNA sequence: TGTGCCAGCAGTCCGGGACAGAATTACAATGAGCAGTTCTTC. This encodes CASSPGQNYNEQFF.

The chain combines TRBV18 with TRBJ1-5; no definite D call. The germline V gene encodes CDR1 KGHSH and CDR2 LQKENI. The CDR3 covers 14 residues. The V end lost 1 base, the J end lost 2 bases, and 6 bases lay between the germline ends. CDR3 residues: CASSPRSGNQPQHF. CDR3 nucleotide sequence: TGTGCCAGCTCACCACGCTCGGGCAATCAGCCCCAGCATTTT.

A single count supports this clone. The genes are TRBV27 and TRBJ1-2; 11 nucleotides line up with TRBD1. Germline V gene data show CDR1 as MNHEY and CDR2 as SMNVEV (reference sequence). V was pared by 6 bases and J by 2 bases, with 5 bases of the junction left unmatched. This CDR3 spans 15 amino acids. CDR3 amino acids: CASSQGQGANYGYTF. The CDR3 nucleotides read TGTGCCAGCAGCCAAGGACAGGGGGCGAACTATGGCTACACCTTC.

This clone was seen just once. This chain joins TRBV6-5 and TRBJ1-1; weak D call: TRBD1 (5 bases). The length of the CDR3 is 15 residues. Germline lookup yields CDR1 MNHEY and CDR2 SVGAGI. Trimming stripped 6 bases from V and 3 bases from J, with 17 bases between. The CDR3 DNA follows: TGTGCCAGCAGCTCCCCGGCCGGGGGGGACACTGAAGCTTTCTTT. Its protein is CASSSPAGGDTEAFF.

This chain joins TRBV11-1 and TRBJ2-1, with 7 bases lining up with TRBD1. Per germline, CDR1 SGHAT and CDR2 FQDESV (reference sequence). The CDR3 consists of 18 residues. The trim removed 5 bases at V and 0 bases at J, leaving 13 bases unmatched. CDR3 residues: CASSRRVTGQSSYNEQFF. Here the CDR3 DNA reads TGTGCCAGCAGCCGTAGGGTTACGGGACAGAGCTCCTACAATGAGCAGTTCTTC.

V and J are TRBV11-2 and TRBJ1-4, with 8 bases aligning to TRBD1. This CDR3 has 19 amino acids. The V and J ends lost 5 bases and 8 bases, in that order; junction bases with no gene match: 22. CDR1 is SGHAT and CDR2 is FQNNGV in the germline V gene. CDR3 sequence: CASSPASIRGRLVGEKLFF. The DNA of the CDR3 is TGTGCCAGCAGCCCCGCGAGCATCAGGGGGCGCTTAGTTGGGGAAAAACTGTTTTTT.

The DNA for the CDR3 is TGTGCCTGGAACCACCGGGACAGGGGATTGCAGGGCTACACCTTC. Residues: CAWNHRDRGLQGYTF. V and J are TRBV30 and TRBJ1-2; 10 positions match TRBD1. The germline V gene has CDR1 GTSNPN and CDR2 SVGIG (reference sequence). J lost 8 bases, V lost 4 bases, and 13 bases had no gene match. CDR3 length: 15 amino acids.

The rearrangement uses TRBV5-1 and TRBJ2-3, with 10 bases matching TRBD2. CDR3 length: 16 amino acids. Trimming cost V 0 bases and J 6 bases; bases outside gene matches: 7. Germline V gives CDR1 SGHRS, CDR2 YFSETQ. The CDR3 sequence is CASSLAASGGRDTQYF. Written as DNA, the CDR3 is TGCGCCAGCAGCTTGGCGGCTAGCGGGGGCCGGGATACGCAGTATTTT. Full variable domain (rest looked up from reference TRBV5-1 and TRBJ2-3): KAGVTQTPRYLIKTRGQQVTLSCSPISGHRSVSWYQQTPGQGLQFLFEYFSETQRNKGNFPGRFSGRQFSNSRSEMNVSTLELGDSALYLCASSLAASGGRDTQYFGPGTRLTVL.

This clone was detected only once. V gene TRBV11-2 combines with J gene TRBJ2-7; TRBD1 matches at 9 bases. The CDR3 runs 15 residues. Unmatched junction bases numbered 10, after V lost 4 bases and J lost 6 bases. Germline lookup yields CDR1 SGHAT and CDR2 FQNNGV. DNA of the CDR3: TGTGCCAGCAGCTGGGGGACAGGGTTTAGCTCCGAGCAGTACTTC. Translated, it gives CASSWGTGFSSEQYF.

The chain links TRBV6-5 to TRBJ2-1; possible D gene TRBD2, 6 bases. Germline V gene sequence: CDR1 MNHEY, CDR2 SVGAGI. This CDR3 spans 14 amino acids. The V end lost 7 bases, the J end lost 9 bases, and 19 bases lay between the germline ends. This CDR3 is CASTETGSFGEQFF. The DNA of the CDR3 is TGTGCCAGCACCGAAACCGGGAGCTTTGGTGAGCAGTTCTTC.

There are a few counts of this clone. Different DNA sequences within this sample yield the same CDR3. V gene TRBV6-5 combines with J gene TRBJ2-7; the D gene is possibly TRBD1 (6 bases). V was trimmed by 6 bases and J by 6 bases, leaving 9 bases between them. Germline CDR1 and CDR2: MNHEY and SVGAGI. The CDR3 consists of 11 residues. The CDR3 DNA is TGTGCCAGCAGCCAAGGGGGCGAGCAGTACTTC. It is translated as CASSQGGEQYF.

V gene TRBV4-1 combines with J gene TRBJ2-7, with D possibly TRBD2 on 7 matching bases. The ends were cut back, 1 base at V and 4 bases at J, with 14 bases in the middle. The V gene's germline CDR1 is MGHRA and CDR2 YSYEKL. There are 15 residues in the CDR3. This CDR3 reads CASSQVNGGPYEQYF. The CDR3 DNA sequence: TGCGCCAGCAGCCAAGTGAACGGGGGGCCTTACGAGCAGTACTTC.

The genes are TRBV5-4 and TRBJ1-2; 10 nucleotides agree with TRBD1. Germline V gene data show CDR1 as SGHNT and CDR2 as YYREEE (reference sequence). CDR3 length equals 14 residues. V lost 3 bases to trimming and J lost 7 bases; unmatched junction nucleotides: 6. CDR3: CASSSPTGGIGYTF. Here the CDR3 DNA reads TGTGCCAGCAGCTCGCCGACAGGGGGCATTGGCTACACCTTC.

The chain joins TRBV2 to TRBJ1-5, with 7 nucleotides matching TRBD1. Trimming removed 4 bases from V and 2 bases from J; junction bases left unmatched: 8. This CDR3 is 16 amino acids long. Germline CDR1 is SNHLY and CDR2 is FYNNEI. The CDR3 sequence: CASSGGSDRGNQPQHF. The CDR3 region has the DNA TGTGCCAGCAGTGGGGGTAGCGACAGGGGCAATCAGCCCCAGCATTTT.

This clone was observed once. The V gene is TRBV29-1, the J gene TRBJ2-7; D possibly corresponds to TRBD2 (5 bases). Trimming took 5 bases from V and 2 from J, leaving 10 bases between them. The CDR3 sequence is 12 residues long. The germline CDR1 and CDR2 sequences are SQVTM and ANQGSEA. Written as DNA, the CDR3 is TGCAGCGTTTTGGACGGGACCTACGAGCAGTACTTC. It is translated as CSVLDGTYEQYF.

The J gene is TRBJ2-1, the V gene TRBV7-6; possible D gene TRBD2, 6 bases. This CDR3 has 16 amino acids. V lost 0 bases, J lost 8 bases, and 17 bases lay in between. The germline V gene encodes CDR1 SGHVS and CDR2 FNYEAQ. CDR3 amino acids: CASSLAGRGGVYEQFF. The CDR3 DNA reads TGTGCCAGCAGCTTAGCGGGGCGGGGAGGAGTCTATGAGCAGTTCTTC.

The gene calls are TRBV5-4 and TRBJ2-3, with 9 bases matching TRBD2. The CDR3 is 13 residues long. Unmatched junction bases numbered 4, after V lost 7 bases and J lost 4 bases. The germline V gene has CDR1 SGHNT and CDR2 YYREEE (reference sequence). The CDR3 nucleotides are TGTGCCAGCGGAGAGCGGGGGGCAGATACGCAGTATTTT. As protein: CASGERGADTQYF.

This clone was seen a few times. The chain employs TRBV2 and TRBJ2-7, with D maybe TRBD1 (5 bases). Trimming stripped 2 bases from V and 2 bases from J, with 10 bases between. Germline-derived CDR1 and CDR2 are SNHLY and FYNNEI. The CDR3 is 14 residues long. DNA for the CDR3: TGTGCCAGCAGTGAAACGCCAGGGCCCTACGAGCAGTACTTC. Translation gives CASSETPGPYEQYF.

The gene calls are TRBV27 and TRBJ1-1, with a possible D match to TRBD1 (5 bases). This CDR3 is built from 11 residues. The V gene lost 4 bases and the J gene lost 7 bases, with 7 bases spanning the gap. Germline loops: CDR1 MNHEY, CDR2 SMNVEV (reference sequence). The CDR3 sequence: CASSWGLEAFF. CDR3 in DNA: TGTGCCAGCAGTTGGGGCCTTGAAGCTTTCTTT.

The CDR3 loop is CASSPTDRGYYEQYF. The CDR3 region has the DNA TGTGCCAGCAGTCCAACAGACAGGGGCTACTACGAGCAGTACTTC. The rearrangement uses TRBV28 and TRBJ2-7, with TRBD1 identical over 8 bases. The CDR3 totals 15 residues. CDR1 is MDHEN and CDR2 is SYDVKM in the germline V gene. The V and J ends lost 5 bases and 3 bases, in that order; junction bases with no gene match: 9.

In its sample, this clone was seen once. V gene TRBV29-1 combines with J gene TRBJ1-5; 8 bases match TRBD1. CDR1 and CDR2 (germline): SQVTM, ANQGSEA. The CDR3 spans 14 residues. Trimming at V came to 7 bases and at J to 3 bases, leaving 8 bases not matched to a gene. As DNA, the CDR3 is TGCAGCGCCCAGACAGGGGCCGACAATCAGCCCCAGCATTTT. It translates to CSAQTGADNQPQHF.

This clone was observed a few times. The chain carries TRBV29-1 and TRBJ2-5; a weak D match, TRBD2 (5 bases). Per the germline V gene, CDR1 is SQVTM and CDR2 is ANQGSEA. V dropped 5 bases and J dropped 2 bases, with 15 bases sitting between them. This CDR3 is built from 14 residues. As DNA, the CDR3 is TGCAGCGTTCCCTTTGCGGGCCTACAAGAGACCCAGTACTTC. Its translation: CSVPFAGLQETQYF.